Each of the 19 T cell receptor beta chains below was sequenced from the same sample in a study of identifying expanded T cells in peripheral blood. The repertoire was sequenced with immunoSEQ multiplex PCR; TCRdb's copy has only in-frame clones and lacks some. This sample has around 68,000 clones, with around 87% found just once. The sequenced sample was blood. These receptors came from a person aged 18 to 75 in good health.

The V gene is TRBV28, the J gene TRBJ2-5; the D gene is possibly TRBD2 (5 bases). CDR3 size: 15 residues. Trimming stripped 7 bases from V and 2 bases from J, with 17 bases between. Germline CDR1 MDHEN, CDR2 SYDVKM. This chain's CDR3 is CASTPHRGVQETQYF. CDR3 sequence (DNA): TGTGCCAGCACCCCCCACCGGGGAGTTCAAGAGACCCAGTACTTC.

This clone was observed a handful of times. The CDR3 region has the DNA TGTGCCAGCAGTGACTCAGCGGGGGCCGGGGAGCTGTTTTTT. Amino acid sequence: CASSDSAGAGELFF. V gene TRBV6-4 combines with J gene TRBJ2-2; 8 bases are shared with TRBD2. The CDR3 consists of 14 residues. From germline, CDR1 is MRHNA and CDR2 SNTAGT. Trimming at V came to 0 bases and at J to 6 bases, leaving 0 bases not matched to a gene.

V gene TRBV25-1 combines with J gene TRBJ2-5, with TRBD2 matching over 7 bases. The CDR3 is 14 residues long. The V gene end was trimmed by 3 bases and the J gene end by 5 bases; junction bases not matched to a gene: 6. Germline CDR1 and CDR2: MGHDK and SYGVNS. The CDR3 region is CASSDRREQETQYF. CDR3 nucleotide sequence: TGTGCCAGCAGTGATAGGCGGGAGCAGGAGACCCAGTACTTC. The full variable domain, with the rest looked up from reference TRBV25-1 and TRBJ2-5, is EADIYQTPRYLVIGTGKKITLECSQTMGHDKMYWYQQDPGMELHLIHYSYGVNSTEKGDLSSESTVSRIRTEHFPLTLESARPSHTSQYLCASSDRREQETQYFGPGTRLLVL.

This chain joins TRBV4-1 and TRBJ1-5, with a tentative D call TRBD1 (6 bases). Germline assignment: CDR1 MGHRA and CDR2 YSYEKL. CDR3 size: 15 residues. The V and J ends lost 2 bases and 7 bases respectively, with 15 bases between them. The CDR3 DNA follows: TGCGCCAGCAGCCAACGGACTGGGGGCCGCCAGCCCCAGCATTTT. It translates to CASSQRTGGRQPQHF.

This rearrangement joins TRBV6-6 to TRBJ1-1; D is undetermined. Germline V gene lookup returns CDR1 MNHNY and CDR2 SVGAGI (reference sequence). The CDR3 loop spans 12 amino acids. V shed 6 bases and J shed 1 base, with 6 bases lying between them. The chain's CDR3 is CASSNGNTEAFF. CDR3 in DNA: TGTGCCAGCAGCAATGGGAACACTGAAGCTTTCTTT.

The rearrangement joins TRBV2 to TRBJ1-6; no firm D call. CDR1 SNHLY and CDR2 FYNNEI come from the germline V gene. V lost 4 bases to trimming and J lost 0 bases, with 10 bases between them. This CDR3 comprises 16 residues. CDR3 protein: CASSGPTYSYNSPLHF. The CDR3 nucleotides are TGTGCCAGCAGTGGGCCTACATACTCCTATAATTCACCCCTCCACTTT.

This clone has a single count. This chain links TRBV13 with TRBJ2-1; 7 bases are shared with TRBD1. CDR3 size: 15 residues. Germline V gene lookup returns CDR1 PRHDT and CDR2 FYEKMQ (reference sequence). Germline trimming cut 3 bases from V and 7 bases from J; bases unmatched to any gene: 9. The CDR3 protein is CASSFPTGSKNEQFF. The CDR3 bases are TGTGCCAGCAGCTTCCCGACAGGGTCTAAAAATGAGCAGTTCTTC.

The V and J genes are TRBV30 and TRBJ1-5; no reliable D call. Germline V gives CDR1 GTSNPN, CDR2 SVGIG (reference sequence). The CDR3 is made up of 14 amino acids. Trimming stripped 5 bases from V and 2 bases from J, with 13 bases between. CDR3 nucleotide sequence: TGTGCCTGGGCTTTCGGTACAGGCAATCAGCCCCAGCATTTT. This sequence encodes CAWAFGTGNQPQHF.

V usage is TRBV30 and J usage is TRBJ1-2; D is unresolved. The V gene lost 2 bases and the J gene lost 8 bases, with 12 bases spanning the gap. This CDR3 has 12 amino acids. Germline-derived CDR1 and CDR2 are GTSNPN and SVGIG (reference sequence). The CDR3 DNA reads as TGTGCCTGGAGTAGTGCGGTCGGAGGCTACACCTTC. It specifies CAWSSAVGGYTF.

This clone was seen just once. V is TRBV15 and J is TRBJ2-3, with D perhaps matching TRBD1 (6 bases). Germline CDR1 LNHNV, CDR2 YYDKDF (reference sequence). Trimming took 3 bases from V and 1 from J, leaving 8 bases between them. The CDR3 totals 14 residues. The CDR3 spells CATSRDSGTDTQYF. As DNA, the CDR3 is TGTGCCACCAGCAGGGACAGCGGCACAGATACGCAGTATTTT.

This chain uses TRBV27 with TRBJ2-1; a possible D gene is TRBD1 (5 bases). The CDR3 is 15 residues long. Trimming shortened V by 5 bases and J by 0 bases, and 11 bases separated the two germline ends. The V gene's germline CDR1 is MNHEY and CDR2 SMNVEV (reference sequence). The CDR3 loop is CASSTGFGSYNEQFF. The DNA of the CDR3 is TGTGCCAGCAGTACAGGCTTCGGCTCCTACAATGAGCAGTTCTTC.

The rearrangement links TRBV28 to TRBJ1-1, with D hard to call. CDR3 length equals 15 residues. The V and J ends lost 5 bases and 0 bases respectively, with 13 bases between them. CDR1 is MDHEN, CDR2 SYDVKM, per germline. The CDR3 region is CASSPIRALNTEAFF. CDR3 nucleotides: TGTGCCAGCAGTCCAATACGCGCATTGAACACTGAAGCTTTCTTT.

The V call is TRBV29-1, the J call TRBJ2-2; the D call may be TRBD1 or TRBD2 (5 bases each). The germline V and J ends were trimmed by 6 bases and 3 bases, with 11 bases remaining between them. The CDR3 contains 13 residues. Germline CDR1 reads SQVTM; CDR2 reads ANQGSEA. Here the CDR3 DNA reads TGCAGCGTACCTGGGACGGACACCGGGGAGCTGTTTTTT. Residues: CSVPGTDTGELFF.

V gene TRBV19 combines with J gene TRBJ2-1; 10 bases line up with TRBD2. CDR1 and CDR2 from the germline V gene are LNHDA and SQIVND (reference sequence). This CDR3 is built from 16 residues. V shed 1 base, J shed 9 bases, and the junction held 9 bases outside the gene matches. The DNA for the CDR3 is TGTGCCAGTAGTATAGCGGCTAGCGGGAGCATCGGTGAGCAGTTCTTC. Encoded protein: CASSIAASGSIGEQFF.

V is TRBV28 and J is TRBJ2-1; the match to TRBD2 covers 10 bases. Germline V lookup: CDR1 MDHEN, CDR2 SYDVKM. The junction had 8 bases not matched to a gene; V was cut back by 5 bases and J by 7 bases. The CDR3 sequence is 15 residues long. The CDR3 spells CASSPLTSGENEQFF. CDR3 coding DNA: TGTGCCAGCAGTCCCTTAACTAGCGGGGAGAATGAGCAGTTCTTC.

The chain joins TRBV28 to TRBJ2-1, with a possible D match to TRBD1 (9 bases). Trimming stripped 7 bases from V and 8 bases from J, with 21 bases between. CDR3 length equals 15 residues. The V gene's germline CDR1 is MDHEN and CDR2 SYDVKM. CDR3 nucleotide sequence: TGTGCCAGCACCTTAGCGGGACAGGGTCGGGATGAGCAGTTCTTC. It translates to CASTLAGQGRDEQFF.

The chain employs TRBV4-3 and TRBJ2-6; D gene unclear. Germline V CDR1 and CDR2: LGHNA, YSLEER. The V and J ends lost 1 base and 2 bases respectively, with 6 bases between them. CDR3 length equals 15 residues. The CDR3 DNA sequence: TGCGCCAGCAGCCAAGGGGGTGCTGGGGCCAACGTCCTGACTTTC. Its protein product is CASSQGGAGANVLTF.

The V call is TRBV30, the J call TRBJ2-3; D might be TRBD2 (5 bases). Germline CDR1 reads GTSNPN; CDR2 reads SVGIG (reference sequence). V was cut by 0 bases and J by 6 bases, with 10 bases left in between. The CDR3 totals 13 residues. In DNA form, the CDR3 reads TGTGCCTGGAGTGTCACGGGGTGGGATACGCAGTATTTT. Translation gives CAWSVTGWDTQYF.

This sequence joins TRBV6-4 and TRBJ2-3; 7 nucleotides align to TRBD1. This CDR3 region has 19 residues. From germline, CDR1 is MRHNA and CDR2 SNTAGT. V was clipped by 2 bases and J by 1 base; unmatched bases: 15. CDR3 sequence: CASSDTSVPSGGRTDTQYF. Written as DNA, the CDR3 is TGTGCCAGCAGTGACACCTCCGTGCCCTCAGGGGGACGCACAGATACGCAGTATTTT.